Listed here are 16 T cell receptor beta chains from one sample, sequenced in a study of radiotherapy plus CTLA-4 blockade in lung cancer. Only in-frame clones appear in the TCRdb table, and some are missing; sequencing was by immunoSEQ multiplex PCR. The data hold 60,000 to 70,000 clones, with around 80% observed a single time. The starting material was peripheral blood, obtained from a patient treated with radiotherapy plus ipilimumab. Source of these receptors: a human donor with non-small cell lung cancer who had a complete response to radiotherapy plus ipilimumab.

The chain's CDR3 is CASSLGDRVTQYF. CDR3 coding DNA: TGTGCCAGCAGCTTAGGAGACAGGGTAACCCAGTACTTC. This rearrangement joins TRBV7-2 to TRBJ2-5; TRBD1 matches at 7 bases. V trimming: 1 base; J trimming: 8 bases; junction bases outside the gene matches: 4. The CDR3 is made up of 13 amino acids. The germline CDR1 and CDR2 sequences are SGHTA and FQGNSA.

The V gene is TRBV28, the J gene TRBJ2-3; 7 bases map to TRBD1. The V segment lost 8 bases and the J segment 2 bases; nucleotides outside the gene matches: 4. The CDR3 length is 13 residues. Germline CDR1 MDHEN, CDR2 SYDVKM. CDR3 nucleotides: TGTGCCAGCGCAGGGGGTTCCACAGATACGCAGTATTTT. Translated, it gives CASAGGSTDTQYF. Drawing the rest from reference TRBV28 and TRBJ2-3, the complete variable domain is DVKVTQSSRYLVKRTGEKVFLECVQDMDHENMFWYRQDPGLGLRLIYFSYDVKMKEKGDIPEGYSVSREKKERFSLILESASTNQTSMYLCASAGGSTDTQYFGPGTRLTVL.

This chain connects TRBV30 to TRBJ2-3; D is unclear. Germline V gene lookup returns CDR1 GTSNPN and CDR2 SVGIG (reference sequence). The CDR3 sequence is 13 residues long. Trimming cost V 5 bases and J 2 bases, with 11 bases left between them. The CDR3 is CAWAMDPTDTQYF. DNA of the CDR3: TGTGCCTGGGCAATGGACCCCACAGATACGCAGTATTTT.

The V call is TRBV25-1, the J call TRBJ2-3; TRBD2 matches 15 bases. CDR1 and CDR2 (germline): MGHDK, SYGVNS. The junction had 5 bases not matched to a gene; V was cut back by 6 bases and J by 4 bases. The CDR3 runs 16 residues. CDR3 in amino acids: CASRGTSGGWADTQYF. The CDR3 bases are TGTGCCAGCAGGGGGACTAGCGGGGGGTGGGCAGATACGCAGTATTTT. The full variable domain, completed using reference TRBV25-1 and TRBJ2-3, is EADIYQTPRYLVIGTGKKITLECSQTMGHDKMYWYQQDPGMELHLIHYSYGVNSTEKGDLSSESTVSRIRTEHFPLTLESARPSHTSQYLCASRGTSGGWADTQYFGPGTRLTVL.

The rearrangement uses TRBV5-6 and TRBJ1-3; D gene uncertain. Germline values: CDR1 SGHDT, CDR2 YYEEEE. The CDR3 has 14 amino acids. Trimming took 1 base from V and 1 from J, leaving 6 bases between them. CDR3 in DNA: TGTGCCAGCAGCTTGTACCAGTCTGGAAACACCATATATTTT. Translation: CASSLYQSGNTIYF.

The rearrangement links TRBV10-3 to TRBJ1-5; weak D call: TRBD1 (6 bases). V was trimmed by 3 bases and J by 4 bases, leaving 16 bases between them. Germline assignment: CDR1 ENHRY and CDR2 SYGVKD. There are 16 residues in the CDR3. The CDR3 sequence: CAISERRVQGNQPQHF. CDR3 nucleotide sequence: TGTGCCATCAGTGAACGGAGGGTACAGGGTAATCAGCCCCAGCATTTT.

The genes are TRBV4-1 and TRBJ2-6; no reliable D call. Germline V gene data show CDR1 as MGHRA and CDR2 as YSYEKL. V lost 7 bases to trimming and J lost 0 bases, with 19 bases between them. CDR3 length: 18 amino acids. The CDR3 reads CASTPESLDSSGANVLTF. In DNA form, the CDR3 reads TGCGCCAGCACCCCAGAGTCCCTTGATAGCTCTGGGGCCAACGTCCTGACTTTC.

This chain connects TRBV5-6 to TRBJ2-2, with D tentatively TRBD1 or TRBD2 (6 bases each). Germline values: CDR1 SGHDT, CDR2 YYEEEE. Trimming removed 2 bases at V and 4 bases at J, with 12 bases between. This CDR3 spans 15 amino acids. CDR3 protein: CASSFTGRGTGELFF. The CDR3 nucleotides read TGTGCCAGCAGCTTCACAGGGCGGGGCACCGGGGAGCTGTTTTTT.

The V and J genes are TRBV5-1 and TRBJ2-1, with TRBD2 matching 7 bases. There are 15 residues in the CDR3. The germline CDR1 and CDR2 sequences are SGHRS and YFSETQ. J was trimmed by 15 bases and V by 0 bases; bases with no gene match: 15. The CDR3 sequence is CASSLGQRTRWDRFF. CDR3 DNA sequence: TGCGCCAGCAGCTTGGGACAAAGGACTAGGTGGGATAGGTTCTTC.

This rearrangement joins TRBV29-1 to TRBJ1-1; D is perhaps TRBD1 (6 bases). Deletions cut 6 bases from V and 1 base from J, with 15 bases between. The CDR3 runs to 14 residues. Germline V gene lookup returns CDR1 SQVTM and CDR2 ANQGSEA. CDR3 nucleotide sequence: TGCAGCGTCCTAAAACAGGGAGGGAACACTGAAGCTTTCTTT. Its protein product is CSVLKQGGNTEAFF. Full variable domain (missing parts from reference TRBV29-1 and TRBJ1-1): SAVISQKPSRDICQRGTSLTIQCQVDSQVTMMFWYRQQPGQSLTLIATANQGSEATYESGFVIDKFPISRPNLTFSTLTVSNMSPEDSSIYLCSVLKQGGNTEAFFGQGTRLTVV.

Concerning this clone itself: Within the sample, other DNA sequences also encode this same CDR3. The V call is TRBV18, the J call TRBJ1-2; TRBD1 matches 9 bases. This CDR3 has 14 residues. CDR1 is KGHSH, CDR2 LQKENI, per germline. The ends lost 5 bases at V and 3 bases at J; junction bases unmatched: 4. CDR3 in amino acids: CASSSGQGDYGYTF. The DNA for the CDR3 is TGTGCCAGCTCATCGGGACAGGGCGACTATGGCTACACCTTC.

V and J are TRBV5-4 and TRBJ2-1; 14 bases match TRBD2. Trimming removed 3 bases from V and 7 bases from J; junction bases left unmatched: 6. The CDR3 covers 16 residues. CDR1 is SGHNT and CDR2 is YYREEE in the germline V gene (reference sequence). The CDR3 region is CASSYGLAGGENEQFF. The CDR3 DNA follows: TGTGCCAGCAGCTATGGACTAGCGGGGGGAGAGAATGAGCAGTTCTTC.

This clone showed up just once. The chain recombines TRBV2 with TRBJ1-5; D unresolved. With 0 bases removed from V and 2 bases from J, the gap between germline ends came to 20 bases. The V gene's germline CDR1 is SNHLY and CDR2 FYNNEI. CDR3 length: 19 amino acids. The CDR3 is CASSEALRVPELGNQPQHF. CDR3 nucleotides: TGTGCCAGCAGTGAAGCGCTTAGGGTTCCGGAGCTTGGCAATCAGCCCCAGCATTTT.

This chain connects TRBV7-8 to TRBJ1-5; TRBD1 matches at 11 bases. Germline trimming cut 5 bases from V and 7 bases from J; bases unmatched to any gene: 16. The CDR3 totals 18 residues. From germline, CDR1 is SGHVS and CDR2 FQNEAQ. CDR3 sequence (DNA): TGTGCCAGCAGCCACACGACGGGACAGGGGGTTGTTTGGCAGCCCCAGCATTTT. It specifies CASSHTTGQGVVWQPQHF.

The chain joins TRBV5-1 to TRBJ2-2; D might be TRBD1 (6 bases). Germline CDR1 reads SGHRS; CDR2 reads YFSETQ. The CDR3 covers 16 residues. V lost 4 bases and J 0 bases, leaving 13 bases between the germline ends. CDR3 region: CASSLSGTPNTGELFF. CDR3 nucleotide sequence: TGCGCCAGCAGCCTATCCGGGACACCGAACACCGGGGAGCTGTTTTTT.

The count of this clone is one. The V gene is TRBV6-1, the J gene TRBJ2-1; TRBD1 aligns across 12 bases. Germline loops: CDR1 MNHNS, CDR2 SASEGT. The junction had 10 bases not matched to a gene; V was cut back by 10 bases and J by 6 bases. This CDR3 has 15 amino acids. The CDR3 is CATSGRDRGLNEQFF. The CDR3, as DNA: TGTGCCACATCCGGTCGGGACAGGGGGCTCAATGAGCAGTTCTTC.